Sequencing of this TCR beta chain was carried out in a study of Ad26.COV2.S vaccination and SARS-CoV-2 variants. Study-level findings and limits: Vaccine recipients and placebo recipients showed similar non-spike TCR breadth. Breadth, reportedly substantial, characterized the spike-specific CD8+ and CD4+ T cell responses after vaccination. Placebo recipients had lower spike-specific TCR breadth than vaccine recipients.

A remark on this clone: What it binds is not known.

CDR1 LGHDT and CDR2 YNNKEL come from the germline V gene (reference sequence). The CDR3 covers 12 residues. J gave up 12 bases and V 1 base, and 6 bases lay outside the gene matches. Clones were sequenced by immunoSEQ multiplex PCR, and TCRdb holds only the in-frame ones, with some missing. This sample yields more than 150,000 clones, of which roughly 85% are seen a single time; less than 6% belongs to the top ten. This specimen was peripheral blood, taken after recovery from COVID-19. The genes are TRBV3-1 (or the pseudogene TRBV3-2) and TRBJ2-7; TRBD2 matches at 7 bases. This sequence was found in a human donor who had recovered from COVID-19. This CDR3 reads CASSQGRGGGYF. CDR3 nucleotides: TGTGCCAGCAGCCAAGGGAGGGGCGGGGGGTACTTC.